Each of the 10 T cell receptor beta chains below was sequenced from the same sample in a study of cytomegalovirus exposure and HLA in healthy donors. 60 Vbeta and 13 Jbeta primers were used in PCR. Assay used: immunoSEQ multiplex PCR; TCRdb lists only in-frame clones, some missing. Among approximately 170,000 clones, approximately 80% were seen once, and the ten largest hold roughly 4.8%. Sequences were obtained from PBMCs. Source of these receptors: a woman between 45 and 65 years old in good health and CMV-seropositive.

The rearrangement links TRBV7-8 to TRBJ1-4; a weak D match, TRBD1 (5 bases). The V and J ends lost 6 bases and 4 bases respectively, with 12 bases between them. CDR1 and CDR2 (germline): SGHVS, FQNEAQ. The CDR3 runs 14 residues. In nucleotides, the CDR3 is TGTGCCAGCAGGCAGGGCGGTCTTAATGAAAAACTGTTTTTT. This encodes CASRQGGLNEKLFF.

The chain couples TRBV29-1 to TRBJ1-1, with D possibly TRBD1 on 5 matching bases. In germline, CDR1 is SQVTM, CDR2 ANQGSEA. This CDR3 comprises 14 residues. V dropped 6 bases and J dropped 3 bases, with 17 bases sitting between them. The CDR3 region has the DNA TGCAGCGTCGGGGATGGGGGGTGGGACACTGAAGCTTTCTTT. Encoded protein: CSVGDGGWDTEAFF.

V gene TRBV5-8 combines with J gene TRBJ1-2; D possibly corresponds to TRBD1 (5 bases). The CDR3 runs to 13 residues. Germline CDR1 and CDR2: SGHTS and YDEGEE. Trimming took off 0 bases at V and 10 bases at J, with 13 bases between the two ends. The DNA for the CDR3 is TGTGCCAGCAGCTTGGGTGGGGCGTACGACTACACCTTC. It encodes CASSLGGAYDYTF.

This clone appeared once. This sequence joins TRBV5-4 and TRBJ1-1; 8 nucleotides match TRBD1. Per the germline V gene, CDR1 is SGHNT and CDR2 is YYREEE (reference sequence). CDR3 length: 13 amino acids. V lost 4 bases, J lost 4 bases, and 3 bases stayed unmatched. CDR3 amino acids: CASSPGQGTEAFF. CDR3 DNA sequence: TGTGCCAGCAGCCCCGGACAGGGCACTGAAGCTTTCTTT. The full variable domain, its missing parts supplied by reference TRBV5-4 and TRBJ1-1, is ETGVTQSPTHLIKTRGQQVTLRCSSQSGHNTVSWYQQALGQGPQFIFQYYREEENGRGNFPPRFSGLQFPNYSSELNVNALELDDSALYLCASSPGQGTEAFFGQGTRLTVV.

The chain uses TRBV19 and TRBJ1-2; D is undetermined. Germline loops: CDR1 LNHDA, CDR2 SQIVND (reference sequence). The CDR3 is made up of 16 amino acids. The V end was cut by 10 bases, the J end by 5 bases, with 26 bases between. The CDR3 DNA is TGTGCCACTGGGTTTTCGAGGAGCCAGACCTTTTATGGCTACACCTTC. As protein: CATGFSRSQTFYGYTF.

This chain connects TRBV28 to TRBJ1-2, with D maybe TRBD1 (6 bases). The ends were cut back, 4 bases at V and 8 bases at J, with 20 bases in the middle. Germline V CDR1 and CDR2: MDHEN, SYDVKM. The CDR3 has 15 amino acids. The CDR3 here is CASSSQIRTVWGYTF. The CDR3 nucleotides are TGTGCCAGCAGTTCACAAATAAGGACAGTGTGGGGCTACACCTTC.

This chain joins TRBV7-2 and TRBJ1-1, with D maybe TRBD1 (6 bases). Germline CDR1 reads SGHTA; CDR2 reads FQGNSA. CDR3 length: 13 residues. V shed 3 bases and J shed 11 bases, with 16 bases lying between them. The CDR3 region has the DNA TGTGCCAGCAGCTTGGGACAACTGGTGGGTGCTTTCTTT. Translated, it gives CASSLGQLVGAFF. The full variable domain, with the rest looked up from reference TRBV7-2 and TRBJ1-1, is GAGVSQSPSNKVTEKGKDVELRCDPISGHTALYWYRQSLGQGLEFLIYFQGNSAPDKSGLPSDRFSAERTGGSVSTLTIQRTQQEDSAVYLCASSLGQLVGAFFGQGTRLTVV.

V gene TRBV11-3 combines with J gene TRBJ2-1; D remains unclear. The CDR3 spans 15 residues. V was clipped by 2 bases and J by 7 bases, with 15 bases between them. CDR1 is SGHNT and CDR2 is YENEEA in the germline V gene. CDR3 coding DNA: TGTGCCAGCAGCTTAAGAGACGGAGCCCAGAATGAGCAGTTCTTC. It specifies CASSLRDGAQNEQFF.

The rearrangement joins TRBV27 to TRBJ2-2; perhaps TRBD1 as D (6 bases). Germline CDR1 reads MNHEY; CDR2 reads SMNVEV (reference sequence). Between the trimmed V and J ends, which lost 1 base and 6 bases, there was a span of 21 bases. The CDR3 contains 18 residues. CDR3 in DNA: TGTGCCAGCAGTTTATTCAGGCAATCACAGGGAGAGGCCGGGGAGCTGTTTTTT. It is translated as CASSLFRQSQGEAGELFF.

V gene TRBV19 combines with J gene TRBJ2-7; the D gene is possibly TRBD1 (5 bases). Germline loops: CDR1 LNHDA, CDR2 SQIVND (reference sequence). This CDR3 has 14 residues. Trimming removed 5 bases from V and 3 bases from J, with 14 bases in between. The CDR3 loop is CASSEQVGLYEQYF. As DNA, the CDR3 is TGTGCCAGTAGTGAACAGGTAGGGCTCTACGAGCAGTACTTC.